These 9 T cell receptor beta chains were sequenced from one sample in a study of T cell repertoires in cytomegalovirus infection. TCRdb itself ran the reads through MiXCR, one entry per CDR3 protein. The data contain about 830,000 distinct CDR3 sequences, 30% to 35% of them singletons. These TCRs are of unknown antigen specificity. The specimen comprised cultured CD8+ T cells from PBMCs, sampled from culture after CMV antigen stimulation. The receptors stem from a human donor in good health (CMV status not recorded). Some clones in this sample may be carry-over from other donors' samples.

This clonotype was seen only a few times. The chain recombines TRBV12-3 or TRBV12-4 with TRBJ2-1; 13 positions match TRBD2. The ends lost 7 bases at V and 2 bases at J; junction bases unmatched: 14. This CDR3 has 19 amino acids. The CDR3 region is CASTGGGLAGILAYNEQFF. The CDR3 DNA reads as TGTGCCAGCACCGGTGGGGGACTAGCGGGGATCCTAGCCTACAATGAGCAGTTCTTC.

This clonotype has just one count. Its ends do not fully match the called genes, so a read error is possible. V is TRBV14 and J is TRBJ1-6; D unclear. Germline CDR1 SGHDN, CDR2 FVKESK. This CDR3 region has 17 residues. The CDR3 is CASSQGEGPLYNSPLRF. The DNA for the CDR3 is TGTGCCAGCAGCCAAGGGGAAGGGCCTCTCTATAATTCACCCCTCCGCTTT.

The CDR3 sequence is CASSAYSNQPQHF. In nucleotides, the CDR3 is TGTGCCAGCAGCGCGTATAGCAATCAGCCCCAGCATTTT. The rearrangement links TRBV7-3 to TRBJ1-5; D unresolved. In germline, CDR1 is SGHTA, CDR2 FQGTGA. The CDR3 sequence is 13 residues long. V dropped 5 bases and J dropped 0 bases, with 5 bases sitting between them.

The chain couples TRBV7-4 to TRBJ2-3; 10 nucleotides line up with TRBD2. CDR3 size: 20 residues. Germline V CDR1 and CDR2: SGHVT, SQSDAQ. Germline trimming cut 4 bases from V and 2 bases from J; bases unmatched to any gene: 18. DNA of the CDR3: TGTGCCAGCAGCTCCCCCCAGCGGGGGGGCCGCCTTGGACCCACAGATACGCAGTATTTT. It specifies CASSSPQRGGRLGPTDTQYF.

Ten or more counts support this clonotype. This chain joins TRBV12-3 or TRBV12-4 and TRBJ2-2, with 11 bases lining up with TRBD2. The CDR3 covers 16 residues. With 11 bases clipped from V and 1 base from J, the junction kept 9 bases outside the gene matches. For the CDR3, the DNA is TGTGCCTACCAGATCGGACTAGCGGGGAACACCGGGGAGCTGTTTTTT. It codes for CAYQIGLAGNTGELFF.

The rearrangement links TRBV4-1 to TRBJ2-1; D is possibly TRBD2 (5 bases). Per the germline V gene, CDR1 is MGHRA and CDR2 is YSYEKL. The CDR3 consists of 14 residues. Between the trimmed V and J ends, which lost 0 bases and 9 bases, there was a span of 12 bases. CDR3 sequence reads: CASSQDWIGSEQFF. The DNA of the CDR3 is TGCGCCAGCAGCCAAGATTGGATAGGGAGTGAGCAGTTCTTC.

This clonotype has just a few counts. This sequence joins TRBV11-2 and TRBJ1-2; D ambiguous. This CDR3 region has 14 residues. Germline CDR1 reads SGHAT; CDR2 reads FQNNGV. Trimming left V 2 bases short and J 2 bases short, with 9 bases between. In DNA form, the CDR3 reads TGTGCCAGCAGCTTAAATCCGCAAAACTATGGCTACACCTTC. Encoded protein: CASSLNPQNYGYTF.

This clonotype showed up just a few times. The CDR3 is CASSESGTGIDGYTF. The CDR3 DNA reads TGTGCCAGCAGTGAATCCGGGACAGGGATCGATGGCTACACCTTC. This sequence joins TRBV6-1 and TRBJ1-2, with 9 bases matching TRBD1. The J segment lost 6 bases and the V segment lost 2 bases, leaving 7 bases of the junction unmatched. CDR3 size: 15 residues. CDR1 is MNHNS and CDR2 is SASEGT in the germline V gene.

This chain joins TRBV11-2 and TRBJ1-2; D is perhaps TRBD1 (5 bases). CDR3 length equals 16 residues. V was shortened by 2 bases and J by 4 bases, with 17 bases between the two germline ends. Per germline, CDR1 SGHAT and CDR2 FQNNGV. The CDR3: CASSLKGVPGSYGYTF. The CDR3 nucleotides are TGTGCCAGCAGCTTAAAGGGTGTCCCAGGGAGCTATGGCTACACCTTC.